This TCR beta chain was captured by sequencing in a study of blood T cell repertoires in COVID-19. Germline lookup yields CDR1 LNHDA and CDR2 SQIVND (reference sequence). CDR3 length: 14 amino acids. V lost 10 bases, J lost 5 bases, and 17 bases lay in between. As originally analysed: Using reference gene primer amplification, nucleated cell counts were estimated. Data came from immunoSEQ multiplex PCR; TCRdb stores just in-frame clones and leaves some out. V, J and clone size are taken as reported in that table, and D and trimming were inferred from the DNA itself. The sample gives roughly 300,000 clones, approximately 81% of which show up once; about 2.5% is in the top ten.

The sequence was collected from a woman between 45 and 60 years old who had recovered from COVID-19. Sequencing was carried out using PBMCs or T cells enriched from blood (not recorded which). The chain recombines TRBV19 with TRBJ2-2; TRBD1 is a possible D gene (5 bases). This chain's CDR3 is CATQWGADTGELFF. The CDR3 nucleotides read TGTGCCACCCAATGGGGCGCAGATACCGGGGAGCTGTTTTTT. Drawing the rest from reference TRBV19 and TRBJ2-2, the complete variable domain is DGGITQSPKYLFRKEGQNVTLSCEQNLNHDAMYWYRQDPGQGLRLIYYSQIVNDFQKGDIAEGYSVSREKKESFPLTVTSAQKNPTAFYLCATQWGADTGELFFGEGSRLTVL.